These 15 T cell receptor beta chains were all obtained from the same sample, sequenced in a study of vaccination and CD4 T cells after COVID-19. Cultured CD4+ T cell DNA was sequenced using the Oncomine TCR Beta short-read assay. TCRdb independently ran MiXCR on the PCR reads; one entry per CDR3 protein. The data hold about 8,800 distinct CDR3 sequences, with 60% observed a single time. The treatment here: roughly 10-day PBMC culture with coronavirus spike peptide pools or control peptides (ViraFEST assay). No antigen has been identified for these receptors. Sample: cultured CD4+ T cells from blood, taken after SARS-CoV-2 vaccination. All receptors derive from a human donor with COVID-19.

The chain carries TRBV9 and TRBJ1-1; D ambiguous. The V gene's germline CDR1 is SGDLS and CDR2 YYNGEE. This CDR3 has 15 residues. V gave up 0 bases and J gave up 0 bases, with 9 bases separating them. The CDR3 here is CASSVGSGLNTEAFF. The CDR3 DNA reads as TGTGCCAGCAGCGTAGGATCCGGGCTGAACACTGAAGCTTTCTTT.

DNA of the CDR3: TGTGCCAGCAGCCTCAATAGACAGGCCTACGAGCAGTACTTC. Amino acids: CASSLNRQAYEQYF. The rearrangement uses TRBV7-2 and TRBJ2-7, with a weak D call TRBD1 (6 bases). The V and J ends lost 5 bases and 2 bases respectively, with 13 bases between them. Germline V gene sequence: CDR1 SGHTA, CDR2 FQGNSA. CDR3 size: 14 residues.

This chain links TRBV11-2 with TRBJ2-5; no definite D call. Germline CDR1 reads SGHAT; CDR2 reads FQNNGV. CDR3 length: 16 amino acids. Trimming stripped 2 bases from V and 4 bases from J, with 17 bases between. The CDR3 is CASSLPPGGIGETQYF. The CDR3, as DNA: TGTGCCAGCAGCTTACCCCCGGGCGGTATCGGAGAGACCCAGTACTTC.

The chain couples TRBV27 to TRBJ2-5; D is uncertain. Trimming took off 3 bases at V and 5 bases at J, with 10 bases between the two ends. The CDR3 contains 13 residues. The V gene's germline CDR1 is MNHEY and CDR2 SMNVEV (reference sequence). The CDR3 nucleotides read TGTGCCAGCAGTTTTCGGTGGGCGGAGACCCAGTACTTC. It yields the protein CASSFRWAETQYF.

This clonotype was picked up one time. The chain joins TRBV6-2 or TRBV6-3 to TRBJ2-5; D may be TRBD1 or TRBD2 (5 bases each). Per germline, CDR1 MNHEY and CDR2 SVGEGT. Trimming removed 0 bases from V and 5 bases from J, with 10 bases in between. CDR3 length: 14 residues. The CDR3 region has the DNA TGTGCCAGCAGTTACTCGGGACCGAAGGAGACCCAGTACTTC. As protein: CASSYSGPKETQYF.

This chain links TRBV20-1 with TRBJ2-5; the match to TRBD2 covers 7 bases. The CDR3 is 12 amino acids. Losses at the gene ends were 5 bases for V and 5 bases for J; bases not matched to a gene: 5. The V gene's germline CDR1 is DFQATT and CDR2 SNEGSKA (reference sequence). The CDR3 sequence is CSAPGGVETQYF. CDR3 sequence (DNA): TGCAGTGCTCCTGGGGGGGTGGAGACCCAGTACTTC.

The gene calls are TRBV19 and TRBJ1-5; D is uncertain. Trimming took off 4 bases at V and 2 bases at J, with 21 bases between the two ends. Germline CDR1 LNHDA, CDR2 SQIVND (reference sequence). The length of the CDR3 is 18 residues. Written as DNA, the CDR3 is TGTGCCAGTAGTACGGAAACCGGGCCTCCCGCGGGCAATCAGCCCCAGCATTTT. Its protein is CASSTETGPPAGNQPQHF. The full variable domain, completed using reference TRBV19 and TRBJ1-5, is DGGITQSPKYLFRKEGQNVTLSCEQNLNHDAMYWYRQDPGQGLRLIYYSQIVNDFQKGDIAEGYSVSREKKESFPLTVTSAQKNPTAFYLCASSTETGPPAGNQPQHFGDGTRLSIL.

V usage is TRBV7-2 and J usage is TRBJ1-2, with D possibly TRBD1 on 5 matching bases. Germline loops: CDR1 SGHTA, CDR2 FQGNSA. This CDR3 region has 14 residues. V was cut by 5 bases and J by 2 bases, with 12 bases left in between. Here the CDR3 reads CASSLGTSNYGYTF. The CDR3 coding sequence is TGTGCCAGCAGCCTGGGGACCTCCAACTATGGCTACACCTTC.

The sample holds a few counts of this clonotype. The J gene is TRBJ1-2, the V gene TRBV7-3; possibly TRBD1 for D (6 bases). This CDR3 is built from 13 residues. Trimming cost V 5 bases and J 2 bases, with 9 bases left between them. Germline lookup yields CDR1 SGHTA and CDR2 FQGTGA. In DNA, the CDR3 is TGTGCCAGCAGCCCGGACAGAAACTATGGCTACACCTTC. This translates into CASSPDRNYGYTF.

Remarks on this clonotype: A much larger clone differs by one base, so this may be a read error. The chain couples TRBV7-9 to TRBJ2-3; D gene unclear. The V gene's germline CDR1 is SEHNR and CDR2 FQNEAQ (reference sequence). The CDR3 loop spans 18 amino acids. The CDR3 sequence is CASSLTSRSGASTDTRYF. In nucleotides, the CDR3 is TGTGCCAGCAGCTTAACATCTCGGTCAGGTGCGAGCACAGATACGCGGTATTTT.

This clonotype was seen a handful of times. V gene TRBV20-1 combines with J gene TRBJ1-5; 7 bases map to TRBD1. Trimming removed 0 bases from V and 1 base from J; junction bases left unmatched: 3. Germline V lookup: CDR1 DFQATT, CDR2 SNEGSKA (reference sequence). This CDR3 region has 15 residues. CDR3 DNA: TGCAGTGCTAGAGATAGCAGGGGGAGCAATCAGCCCCAGCATTTT. Protein product: CSARDSRGSNQPQHF.

The chain uses TRBV12-3 or TRBV12-4 and TRBJ2-7; 7 nucleotides align to TRBD2. V lost 3 bases to trimming and J lost 0 bases; unmatched junction nucleotides: 8. The CDR3 runs to 16 residues. CDR3 residues: CASSFMGGRRSYEQYF. The CDR3 nucleotides read TGTGCCAGCAGTTTTATGGGCGGGAGACGCTCCTACGAGCAGTACTTC.

The rearrangement links TRBV27 to TRBJ2-7, with 9 bases aligning to TRBD1. The CDR3 is 15 residues long. Germline V CDR1 and CDR2: MNHEY, SMNVEV (reference sequence). With 5 bases clipped from V and 4 bases from J, the junction kept 9 bases outside the gene matches. The CDR3 sequence is CASSPTGTGFYEQYF. The CDR3 coding sequence is TGTGCCAGCAGTCCCACCGGGACAGGGTTTTACGAGCAGTACTTC.

The rearrangement uses TRBV7-2 and TRBJ2-2; 9 bases match TRBD2. The CDR3 covers 15 residues. V lost 1 base, J lost 6 bases, and 3 bases stayed unmatched. CDR1 SGHTA and CDR2 FQGNSA come from the germline V gene. This chain's CDR3 is CASSLEGLASGELFF. The CDR3 DNA reads TGTGCCAGCAGCTTAGAGGGACTAGCTTCCGGGGAGCTGTTTTTT.

This clonotype was detected only once. The chain employs TRBV7-6 and TRBJ2-3, with TRBD2 matching 7 bases. The CDR3 length is 14 residues. The germline gives CDR1 SGHVS, CDR2 FNYEAQ. Unmatched junction bases numbered 7, after V lost 7 bases and J lost 3 bases. This CDR3 reads CASTGGRDTDTQYF. The CDR3 nucleotides read TGTGCCAGCACCGGTGGGAGGGATACAGATACGCAGTATTTT.